This T cell receptor (beta chain) comes out of a study of circulating tumor DNA in untreated peripheral T-cell lymphoma. Remarks on this clone: Its antigen is undetermined.

Germline values: CDR1 SGHDN, CDR2 FVKESK. The CDR3 spans 13 residues. Deletions cut 1 base from V and 4 bases from J, with 6 bases between. Points from the study as a whole: Tumor-specific clonotypes: identified in more than 75% of patients, roughly 90% of baseline tissues.

Clones were read by immunoSEQ multiplex PCR, and TCRdb kept only the in-frame ones, dropping some. Found here are around 6,000 clones, about 62% of them singletons; the top ten hold under 60%. Tumor tissue was collected at baseline, before treatment began. V and J are TRBV14 and TRBJ2-3; D unclear. This sequence originates from a human donor with peripheral T-cell lymphoma. Material: tumor tissue. The CDR3 is CASSQGRADTQYF. The CDR3 DNA reads as TGTGCCAGCAGCCAAGGTAGAGCAGATACGCAGTATTTT.